What follows is one T cell receptor (beta chain) and its context. It has no known antigen specificity. No base qualities exist here, and no much larger clone lies one base off it. From a lookup of the germline V gene, CDR1 and CDR2 are SNHLY and FYNNEI. For this chain, trimming is 8 bases at the V end and 1 base at the J end, and the number of junction bases without a gene match is 10. Inclusive of the bounding cysteine and phenylalanine, the CDR3 is 15 residues long. The only DNA kept is the CDR3, 45 bases in frame from the first base. In Seattle, one collaborating source enrolled patients while the infection was active and tracked those patients longitudinally over the course of disease. Whole blood was collected in K2EDTA tubes by collaborating institutions according to the institutions' own protocols. For TCRbeta analysis, collaborators shipped samples in one of three forms: frozen whole blood, isolated PBMCs, or DNA extracted from either of those sample types.

The sample originates from a study of blood T cell repertoires in COVID-19 (dated by TCRdb to 2018 to 2020). At the level of the whole study: Collaborator samples came from the United States, Italy and Spain and covered acute and convalescent phases of COVID-19. The material from the prospective study consisted of cDNA or gDNA derived from T cells, B-cell-depleted T cells, or PBMCs. Subjects who had been exposed to COVID-19, were actively infected with it, or had recovered from it provided the deeply sampled blood TCRbeta repertoires that made up the dataset. The repertoires were made available in a free public database intended to serve as a resource for research on the immune response to SARS-CoV-2. Samples came from the ongoing ImmuneRACE study (first 160 participants) plus 1,254 subjects from 6 global collaborators. A de-identified subject ID, COVID-19 status, age in years and sex were almost always included in the sample metadata. HLA class I and class II types, where available, came from metadata supplied by the sample provider rather than from assay-based typing.

The immunoSEQ Assay, a bias-controlled multiplex PCR, was used to amplify TCRbeta CDR3 regions from genomic DNA. The published analysis was carried out like this. The number of nucleated cells in each sample was estimated from the amplification of reference gene primers within the assay. Sequence reads were collapsed and filtered to measure the absolute abundance of every unique TCRbeta CDR3 rearrangement. For each sample, productive Simpson clonality was calculated by taking the square root of Simpson's diversity index across productive rearrangements. TCRdb retrieved this table from immuneACCESS and kept in-frame rearrangements only. Not all clones are present; in checked studies, unresolved V genes account for under half, and no reason is known for the remainder. From that table come the V and J calls and clone size; the DNA was used to work out D and trimming. This sample gives over 200,000 clones in total; under 85% of them show up just once. The ten largest clones add up to 7.5% to 9% of the sample.

General findings and caveats noted by the study authors: How much clinical and demographic metadata was included differed by source and by participant, and the metadata was provided uncurated.

The specimen was peripheral blood. This TCR came from a woman aged 80 or older with COVID-19, enrolled during active disease. The rearrangement combines TRBV2 with TRBJ1-1, with 7 junctional bases fitting TRBD1. The CDR3 is CASGLETGRNTEAFF. The DNA reads TGTGCCAGCGGCTTGGAGACAGGGAGGAACACTGAAGCTTTCTTT.